One sample yielded the 24 T cell receptor beta chains listed below, sequenced in a study of beta chain features in type 1 diabetes. Investigators reverse transcribed all isolated RNA, so they sequenced expressed TCRB transcripts. The repertoire was sequenced with immunoSEQ multiplex PCR; TCRdb's copy has only in-frame clones and lacks some. The sample carries approximately 340,000 clones, over 12% recorded once. Specimen: naive CD4+ T cells from blood. These receptors were taken from a woman between 18 and 29 years old in good health.

This clone was counted a few times. The chain links TRBV7-2 to TRBJ2-2, with 9 bases lining up with TRBD2. There are 15 residues in the CDR3. The junction had 4 bases not matched to a gene; V was cut back by 1 base and J by 7 bases. Germline CDR1 is SGHTA and CDR2 is FQGNSA. Here the CDR3 reads CASSLGGRASGELFF. The CDR3 bases are TGTGCCAGCAGCTTAGGCGGGAGGGCCAGCGGGGAGCTGTTTTTT.

This clone has just a few counts. The rearrangement joins TRBV7-9 to TRBJ1-5; possibly TRBD1 for D (5 bases). V lost 5 bases, J lost 1 base, and 15 bases lay in between. The CDR3 has 16 residues. CDR1 and CDR2 from the germline V gene are SEHNR and FQNEAQ (reference sequence). In DNA, the CDR3 is TGTGCCAGCAGCCGAGCGGAGGGGTTGAGCAATCAGCCCCAGCATTTT. The encoded protein is CASSRAEGLSNQPQHF.

The chain couples TRBV7-9 to TRBJ2-1, with 9 bases identical to TRBD1. CDR1 SEHNR and CDR2 FQNEAQ come from the germline V gene (reference sequence). The J segment lost 7 bases and the V segment lost 2 bases, leaving 6 bases of the junction unmatched. The CDR3 spans 15 residues. The CDR3 region is CASSLTRDRENEQFF. For the CDR3, the DNA is TGTGCCAGCAGCTTAACCCGGGACAGGGAAAATGAGCAGTTCTTC.

The chain joins TRBV6-5 to TRBJ2-7, with 8 bases aligning to TRBD2. The V segment lost 6 bases and the J segment 6 bases; nucleotides outside the gene matches: 10. CDR1 is MNHEY, CDR2 SVGAGI, per germline. The CDR3 extends over 14 amino acids. The CDR3, as DNA: TGTGCCAGCAGAACCACTAGCGGCCTACGCGAGCAGTACTTC. As protein: CASRTTSGLREQYF.

This clone was counted a few times. This chain joins TRBV4-3 and TRBJ1-1; no definite D call. CDR3 length: 16 amino acids. Trimming pared 0 bases from V and 0 bases from J, leaving 11 bases between. Germline V CDR1 and CDR2: LGHNA, YSLEER. The CDR3 DNA reads TGCGCCAGCAGCCAAGATTCGCACAGACTGAACACTGAAGCTTTCTTT. Protein: CASSQDSHRLNTEAFF.

The rearrangement links TRBV14 to TRBJ2-1; 11 bases align to TRBD2. Germline CDR1 is SGHDN and CDR2 is FVKESK. The CDR3 spans 15 residues. V gave up 5 bases and J gave up 3 bases; unmatched junction bases: 3. The CDR3 reads CASSFLAGGYNEQFF. For the CDR3, the DNA is TGTGCCAGCAGCTTCCTAGCGGGAGGCTACAATGAGCAGTTCTTC.

V and J are TRBV6-6 and TRBJ2-3; tentative D call: TRBD1 (5 bases). The V and J ends lost 2 bases and 5 bases respectively, with 14 bases between them. Germline V lookup: CDR1 MNHNY, CDR2 SVGAGI (reference sequence). The CDR3 runs 15 residues. CDR3 loop: CASSYVRTLGDTQYF. The DNA of the CDR3 is TGTGCCAGCAGTTACGTTCGGACACTGGGAGATACGCAGTATTTT.

The chain carries TRBV7-8 and TRBJ2-1; TRBD2 matches at 7 bases. J lost 6 bases, V lost 3 bases, and 14 bases had no gene match. This CDR3 region has 17 residues. Germline V gene sequence: CDR1 SGHVS, CDR2 FQNEAQ. Here the CDR3 DNA reads TGTGCCAGCAGCTTCCCGGCGACGGGAGGCTTCGGCAATGAGCAGTTCTTC. Its protein is CASSFPATGGFGNEQFF.

This chain links TRBV30 with TRBJ1-2; 7 bases are shared with TRBD1. V lost 5 bases and J lost 8; bases outside the gene matches: 11. Germline V gives CDR1 GTSNPN, CDR2 SVGIG (reference sequence). This CDR3 has 13 amino acids. CDR3 DNA sequence: TGTGCCTGGGCTCGAACGACAGGGTTCGGCTACACCTTC. Its translation is CAWARTTGFGYTF.

The V gene is TRBV7-9, the J gene TRBJ1-2, with 7 bases lining up with TRBD1. V was clipped by 5 bases and J by 4 bases; unmatched bases: 7. Germline assignment: CDR1 SEHNR and CDR2 FQNEAQ (reference sequence). The CDR3 is made up of 14 amino acids. The CDR3 DNA follows: TGTGCCAGCAGCCCCCGACAGGGAGGCTATGGCTACACCTTC. Its protein product is CASSPRQGGYGYTF.

This clone was detected a few times. V and J are TRBV27 and TRBJ1-4, with 7 positions matching TRBD1. With 5 bases clipped from V and 7 bases from J, the junction kept 7 bases outside the gene matches. CDR1 and CDR2 (germline): MNHEY, SMNVEV (reference sequence). There are 14 residues in the CDR3. The CDR3 bases are TGTGCCAGCAGTAGGGACAGCCCAGTTGAAAAACTGTTTTTT. The encoded protein is CASSRDSPVEKLFF.

The J gene is TRBJ1-1, the V gene TRBV4-1; D is unclear. V was clipped by 6 bases and J by 3 bases, with 8 bases between them. The CDR3 consists of 12 residues. The V gene's germline CDR1 is MGHRA and CDR2 YSYEKL. The CDR3 protein is CASRDRDTEAFF. The CDR3 DNA reads TGCGCCAGCAGGGATCGGGACACTGAAGCTTTCTTT.

A few counts support this clone. The gene calls are TRBV5-4 and TRBJ1-2; D may be TRBD1 (5 bases). The length of the CDR3 is 15 residues. Germline V gene lookup returns CDR1 SGHNT and CDR2 YYREEE (reference sequence). The V end lost 3 bases, the J end lost 5 bases, and 17 bases lay between the germline ends. DNA of the CDR3: TGTGCCAGCAGCTCCTTATGGGGCCTTACTTATGGCTACACCTTC. Amino acids: CASSSLWGLTYGYTF.

This clone was counted a few times. The rearrangement uses TRBV30 and TRBJ2-7; TRBD1 is a possible D gene (6 bases). Germline loops: CDR1 GTSNPN, CDR2 SVGIG (reference sequence). There are 15 residues in the CDR3. V was cut by 5 bases and J by 3 bases, with 20 bases left in between. For the CDR3, the DNA is TGTGCCTGGGTGAAGGGGACACGGGCAAGCTACGAGCAGTACTTC. This sequence encodes CAWVKGTRASYEQYF.

This clone was counted a few times. This chain connects TRBV21-1 to TRBJ1-5. TRBV21-1 is reported as a pseudogene. The CDR3 has 15 residues. The chain's CDR3 is CASTGGRVRNQPQHF. The CDR3 nucleotides are TGTGCCAGCACCGGGGGAAGGGTGCGCAATCAGCCCCAGCATTTT.

This clone was picked up a small number of times. The V call is TRBV27, the J call TRBJ2-5; a weak D match, TRBD1 (5 bases). CDR3 length: 15 residues. Germline values: CDR1 MNHEY, CDR2 SMNVEV (reference sequence). V lost 5 bases, J lost 1 base, and 14 bases lay in between. The CDR3 coding sequence is TGTGCCAGCAGTCCCCTGGGGCAGATCCAAGAGACCCAGTACTTC. This translates into CASSPLGQIQETQYF.

In its sample, this clone was seen a few times. The rearrangement uses TRBV4-3 and TRBJ1-2; 8 bases fit TRBD1. Germline V CDR1 and CDR2: LGHNA, YSLEER. CDR3 length: 12 residues. J lost 10 bases, V lost 6 bases, and 7 bases had no gene match. The CDR3 region is CASRSQGDVYTF. CDR3 DNA sequence: TGCGCCAGCAGGTCACAGGGGGACGTCTACACCTTC.

This rearrangement joins TRBV7-2 to TRBJ2-2; possible D gene TRBD1, 5 bases. Deletions cut 6 bases from V and 7 bases from J, with 15 bases between. From germline, CDR1 is SGHTA and CDR2 FQGNSA. CDR3 size: 14 residues. As DNA, the CDR3 is TGTGCCAGCAGTACCCAGGGTATCGGCGGGGAGCTGTTTTTT. Translated: CASSTQGIGGELFF.

CDR3 nucleotide sequence: TGTGCCTGGAGTGCCTCCGGGACTAGCACAGATACGCAGTATTTT. It encodes CAWSASGTSTDTQYF. This rearrangement joins TRBV30 to TRBJ2-3; D possibly corresponds to TRBD2 (6 bases). CDR3 length: 15 amino acids. V was pared by 1 base and J by 0 bases, with 11 bases between. Looked up from germline, CDR1 is GTSNPN and CDR2 is SVGIG (reference sequence).

This clone was picked up a small number of times. This sequence joins TRBV18 and TRBJ2-4, with TRBD2 matching 7 bases. The CDR3 sequence is 14 residues long. CDR1 is KGHSH and CDR2 is LQKENI in the germline V gene. The trim removed 0 bases at V and 7 bases at J, leaving 3 bases unmatched. CDR3 bases: TGTGCCAGCTCACCACCGGCGGGGGAGAACATTCAGTACTTC. Protein product: CASSPPAGENIQYF.

This clone appeared a few times. V is TRBV9 and J is TRBJ1-4; 7 bases align to TRBD1. V lost 0 bases and J lost 4; bases outside the gene matches: 3. The germline V gene encodes CDR1 SGDLS and CDR2 YYNGEE. CDR3 length: 15 amino acids. CDR3 sequence: CASSVERGHNEKLFF. CDR3 in DNA: TGTGCCAGCAGCGTAGAGAGGGGGCATAATGAAAAACTGTTTTTT.

V is TRBV6-5 and J is TRBJ1-1; weak D call: TRBD1 (6 bases). This CDR3 is built from 16 residues. Trimming removed 2 bases at V and 5 bases at J, with 18 bases between. The germline gives CDR1 MNHEY, CDR2 SVGAGI. The DNA of the CDR3 is TGTGCCAGCAGTTACCTGTTTACGGGGGGGCTAACTGAAGCTTTCTTT. This translates into CASSYLFTGGLTEAFF.

On this clone itself: One end of the junction fails to match germline, which may point to a read error. This chain links TRBV4-1 with TRBJ1-5, with D tentatively TRBD1 (5 bases). Germline values: CDR1 MGHRA, CDR2 YSYEKL. The CDR3 extends over 15 amino acids. The DNA for the CDR3 is TGCGCCACCAGCCGGATGGGGGGGAATAATCAGCCCCAGCATTTT. Amino acid sequence: CATSRMGGNNQPQHF.

The rearrangement links TRBV30 to TRBJ2-1; TRBD2 matches at 13 bases. V shed 2 bases and J 7 bases; nucleotides not matched to a gene: 5. Per the germline V gene, CDR1 is GTSNPN and CDR2 is SVGIG (reference sequence). CDR3 length: 15 amino acids. CDR3 bases: TGTGCCTGGAGTCGAGGGACTAGCGGGGCGAATGAGCAGTTCTTC. Translation: CAWSRGTSGANEQFF.